This entry describes one TCR beta chain. It has no known antigen specificity. There are no base qualities to consult, and no much larger clone falls within one base. TCRbeta CDR3 regions were amplified from genomic DNA using the immunoSEQ Assay, a bias-controlled multiplex PCR. On the study's bioinformatics: The number of nucleated cells in each sample was estimated by amplification of reference gene primers within the assay. To quantify the absolute abundance of each unique TCRbeta CDR3 rearrangement, sequence reads were collapsed and filtered. For each sample, productive Simpson clonality was calculated as the square root of Simpson's diversity index across productive rearrangements. TCRdb carries this immuneACCESS record with in-frame sequences only. Its versions omit some clonotypes, under half of them owing to an unresolved V gene in the studies checked, with the rest unexplained. V, J and clone size derive from that table, while D and trimming were established from the DNA sequence. For this sample the table gives more than 95,000 clones, of which 70% to 90% were detected only once. The ten most abundant clones make up roughly 1.4% of the sample.

Whole blood was collected in K2EDTA tubes by collaborating institutions according to the institutions' own protocols. For TCRbeta analysis, collaborators shipped samples in one of three forms: frozen whole blood, isolated PBMCs, or DNA extracted from either of those sample types. The data are from a study of blood T cell repertoires in COVID-19 (dated by TCRdb to 2019 to 2021). General notes on the study: Samples covering the acute and convalescent phases of COVID-19 were provided by collaborators in the United States, Italy and Spain. The repertoires were released in a freely available public database meant as a resource for research on the immune response to SARS-CoV-2. The prospective study material was composed of cDNA or gDNA derived from T cells, B-cell-depleted T cells, or PBMCs. Where HLA class I and class II types were available, the types were taken from metadata supplied by the sample provider, not from assay-based typing. Subjects who had been exposed to COVID-19, were actively infected with it, or had recovered from it provided the deeply sampled blood TCRbeta repertoires that made up the dataset. The samples were drawn from two sources: the first 160 participants of the ongoing ImmuneRACE study, and 950 to 1,500 subjects contributed by 6 global collaborators. Sample metadata almost always included a de-identified subject ID, COVID-19 status, age in years and sex. Study-wide findings and limitations: The amount of clinical and demographic metadata varied by source and participant and was provided uncurated.

Its CDR3 holds 13 amino acids, cysteine through phenylalanine. Solely the CDR3 DNA is kept, with 39 bases framed from the first base. Per the germline V gene, MGHDK is the CDR1 and SYGVNS is the CDR2. The germline ends are 6 bases apart after V is trimmed by 4 bases and J by 2 bases. Material: peripheral blood. This clonotype was sampled from a human donor in a cohort sampled during active COVID-19. Recombination linked TRBV25-1 to TRBJ1-5; the D gene is not confidently resolved. The DNA is TGTGCCAGCAGTGGAACTGGCAATCAGCCCCAGCATTTT. Its protein product is CASSGTGNQPQHF.